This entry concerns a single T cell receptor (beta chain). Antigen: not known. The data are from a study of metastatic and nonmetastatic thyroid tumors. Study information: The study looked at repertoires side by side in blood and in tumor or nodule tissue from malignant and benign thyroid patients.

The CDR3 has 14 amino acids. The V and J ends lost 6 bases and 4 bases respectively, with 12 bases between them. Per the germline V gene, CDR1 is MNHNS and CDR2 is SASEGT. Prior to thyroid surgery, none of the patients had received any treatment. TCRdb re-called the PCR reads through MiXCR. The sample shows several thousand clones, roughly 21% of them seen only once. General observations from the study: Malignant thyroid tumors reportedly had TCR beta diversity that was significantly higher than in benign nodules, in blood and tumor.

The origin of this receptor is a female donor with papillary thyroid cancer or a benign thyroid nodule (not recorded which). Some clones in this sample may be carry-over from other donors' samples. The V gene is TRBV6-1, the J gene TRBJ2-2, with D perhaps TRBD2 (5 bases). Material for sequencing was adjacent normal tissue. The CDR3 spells CASRPGVSTGELFF. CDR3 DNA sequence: TGTGCCAGCAGACCCGGGGTCTCCACCGGGGAGCTGTTTTTT.